The 10 T cell receptor beta chains below all came from one sample that was sequenced in a study. TCRdb fed the RT-PCR reads into MiXCR, producing one record per CDR3 protein. Among about 700,000 distinct CDR3 sequences, 14% were seen once, and the ten largest hold just over 3.5%. What was sequenced was memory CD4+ T cells from blood. The receptors shown here come from a female donor in good health, serving as a healthy control.

This clonotype was counted between two and nine times. The chain has TRBV24-1 and TRBJ1-2, with D perhaps TRBD1 (5 bases). Trimming took off 4 bases at V and 4 bases at J, with 9 bases between the two ends. The CDR3 is made up of 13 amino acids. The germline V gene has CDR1 KGHDR and CDR2 SFDVKD. CDR3 coding DNA: TGTGCCACCAGTGACCTAGACAGCTATGGCTACACCTTC. Its translation: CATSDLDSYGYTF.

The genes are TRBV20-1 and TRBJ2-3; 9 bases are a match to TRBD2. Germline trimming cut 7 bases from V and 2 bases from J; bases unmatched to any gene: 13. The CDR3 spans 16 residues. CDR1 and CDR2 from the germline V gene are DFQATT and SNEGSKA (reference sequence). The CDR3 loop is CSVDQREAADTDTQYF. In DNA form, the CDR3 reads TGCAGTGTCGACCAGCGGGAGGCTGCGGACACAGATACGCAGTATTTT.

This clonotype was seen a few times. Its ends do not fully match the called genes, so a read error is possible. The rearrangement links TRBV7-7 to TRBJ1-3; D ambiguous. Germline V gene sequence: CDR1 SSHAT, CDR2 FNYEAQ (reference sequence). This CDR3 spans 13 amino acids. CDR3 nucleotide sequence: TGTGCTAGCAGCTTAGACGCTGGAAACACCATATATTTT. The encoded protein is CASSLDAGNTIYF.

J is TRBJ1-4 and V is TRBV30, with 7 bases that match TRBD1. The CDR3 is made up of 15 amino acids. Germline loops: CDR1 GTSNPN, CDR2 SVGIG (reference sequence). V was pared by 3 bases and J by 5 bases, with 9 bases of the junction left unmatched. The CDR3 is CAWRPTQGGNEKLFF. CDR3 sequence (DNA): TGTGCCTGGAGACCCACGCAGGGGGGAAATGAAAAACTGTTTTTT.

The chain is built from TRBV3-1 and TRBJ2-2; D not resolved. Germline V gene sequence: CDR1 LGHDT, CDR2 YNNKEL (reference sequence). The CDR3 runs 15 residues. With 1 base removed from V and 6 bases from J, the gap between germline ends came to 12 bases. For the CDR3, the DNA is TGTGCCAGCAGCCAAGGCGTAGGGCTGGCCGGGGAGCTGTTTTTT. Translation: CASSQGVGLAGELFF.

The gene calls are TRBV7-2 and TRBJ1-5; no clear D. The CDR3 contains 17 residues. Trimming pared 2 bases from V and 0 bases from J, leaving 14 bases between. Germline CDR1 is SGHTA and CDR2 is FQGNSA. The CDR3 sequence is CASSLFGPIYSNQPQHF. Here the CDR3 DNA reads TGTGCCAGCAGCTTATTTGGGCCCATTTATAGCAATCAGCCCCAGCATTTT. The full variable domain, in which reference TRBV7-2 and TRBJ1-5 provide the parts outside the CDR3, is GAGVSQSPSNKVTEKGKDVELRCDPISGHTALYWYRQSLGQGLEFLIYFQGNSAPDKSGLPSDRFSAERTGGSVSTLTIQRTQQEDSAVYLCASSLFGPIYSNQPQHFGDGTRLSIL.

The chain joins TRBV5-4 to TRBJ1-1; D ambiguous. The ends were cut back, 0 bases at V and 1 base at J, with 10 bases in the middle. This CDR3 is 15 amino acids long. Germline V gene sequence: CDR1 SGHNT, CDR2 YYREEE (reference sequence). The CDR3 sequence: CASSLGPLRNTEAFF. In nucleotides, the CDR3 is TGTGCCAGCAGCTTGGGTCCTTTGCGGAACACTGAAGCTTTCTTT.

The genes are TRBV20-1 and TRBJ2-7; the D gene is possibly TRBD2 (6 bases). In germline, CDR1 is DFQATT, CDR2 SNEGSKA (reference sequence). Trimming took 2 bases from V and 2 from J, leaving 13 bases between them. CDR3 length: 14 amino acids. CDR3 nucleotides: TGCAGTGCTAGAAGCCAGCGGGCCGCCTACGAGCAGTACTTC. Translating it yields CSARSQRAAYEQYF.

This clonotype came up many times. The chain joins TRBV5-4 to TRBJ2-1; 10 bases match TRBD1. Germline V CDR1 and CDR2: SGHNT, YYREEE (reference sequence). This CDR3 is 14 amino acids long. The trim removed 4 bases at V and 7 bases at J, leaving 5 bases unmatched. As DNA, the CDR3 is TGTGCCAGCAGCCTGGGACAGGGGTGGAATGAGCAGTTCTTC. This encodes CASSLGQGWNEQFF. Full variable domain (missing parts from reference TRBV5-4 and TRBJ2-1): ETGVTQSPTHLIKTRGQQVTLRCSSQSGHNTVSWYQQALGQGPQFIFQYYREEENGRGNFPPRFSGLQFPNYSSELNVNALELDDSALYLCASSLGQGWNEQFFGPGTRLTVL.

This clonotype was found many times. The rearrangement joins TRBV12-3 or TRBV12-4 to TRBJ1-6; D remains unclear. Trimming removed 3 bases from V and 7 bases from J, with 10 bases in between. The CDR3 sequence is 14 residues long. The DNA of the CDR3 is TGTGCCAGCAGTTTTGCTACAGCCAATTCACCCCTCCACTTT. Its translation: CASSFATANSPLHF.